These 26 T cell receptor beta chains came from one sample sequenced in a study of cytomegalovirus exposure and HLA in healthy donors. Primers: 60 Vbeta forward and 13 Jbeta reverse. The repertoire was sequenced with immunoSEQ multiplex PCR; TCRdb's copy has only in-frame clones and lacks some. Of approximately 220,000 clones in the sample, 75% to 90% were seen once. Material: PBMCs. Source of these receptors: a boy aged 2 to 10 in good health and CMV-seronegative.

This chain uses TRBV29-1 with TRBJ2-3; D not resolved. Germline V gene lookup returns CDR1 SQVTM and CDR2 ANQGSEA. V lost 7 bases and J 0 bases, leaving 5 bases between the germline ends. The CDR3 contains 11 residues. The CDR3 is CSGASTDTQYF. In DNA, the CDR3 is TGCAGCGGGGCTAGCACAGATACGCAGTATTTT.

The chain employs TRBV7-6 and TRBJ2-7; D gene uncertain. Trimming took 5 bases from V and 3 from J, leaving 11 bases between them. The CDR3 is made up of 13 amino acids. Germline V lookup: CDR1 SGHVS, CDR2 FNYEAQ. Written as DNA, the CDR3 is TGTGCCAGCAGCCCCGCCCTAGGCTACGAGCAGTACTTC. Translation gives CASSPALGYEQYF.

V is TRBV2 and J is TRBJ2-5, with D possibly matching TRBD2 (6 bases). Trimming took 6 bases from V and 0 from J, leaving 14 bases between them. The CDR3 covers 15 residues. Germline CDR1 and CDR2: SNHLY and FYNNEI. The CDR3 loop reads CASRKEGLHQETQYF. CDR3 sequence (DNA): TGTGCCAGCAGGAAGGAGGGCCTACACCAAGAGACCCAGTACTTC. Full variable domain (rest looked up from reference TRBV2 and TRBJ2-5): EPEVTQTPSHQVTQMGQEVILRCVPISNHLYFYWYRQILGQKVEFLVSFYNNEISEKSEIFDDQFSVERPDGSNFTLKIRSTKLEDSAMYFCASRKEGLHQETQYFGPGTRLLVL.

The CDR3, as DNA: TGTGCCAGCAGCCTAGACAGAGAACACGAGCAGTACTTC. Translating it yields CASSLDREHEQYF. The V and J genes are TRBV7-3 and TRBJ2-7; a weak D match, TRBD1 (5 bases). CDR1 and CDR2 from the germline V gene are SGHTA and FQGTGA. The length of the CDR3 is 13 residues. V gave up 5 bases and J gave up 5 bases, with 13 bases separating them.

Notes on this clone: At the DNA level, this CDR3 is encoded by other sequences in the same sample as well. This chain connects TRBV9 to TRBJ1-4, with a weak D call TRBD1 (5 bases). V was clipped by 0 bases and J by 8 bases, with 11 bases between them. There are 14 residues in the CDR3. Germline V gene lookup returns CDR1 SGDLS and CDR2 YYNGEE. CDR3 region: CASSVGQGGEKLFF. In DNA, the CDR3 is TGTGCCAGCAGCGTAGGCCAGGGCGGCGAAAAACTGTTTTTT.

This clone was counted between two and nine times. This chain uses TRBV27 with TRBJ1-1, with 8 bases matching TRBD1. Germline trimming cut 5 bases from V and 0 bases from J; bases unmatched to any gene: 5. Germline CDR1 MNHEY, CDR2 SMNVEV (reference sequence). The CDR3 spans 15 residues. The CDR3 reads CASSTRQGMNTEAFF. DNA of the CDR3: TGTGCCAGCAGTACCAGACAGGGGATGAACACTGAAGCTTTCTTT.

The chain employs TRBV19 and TRBJ2-3; possible D gene TRBD1, 6 bases. The germline V and J ends were trimmed by 3 bases and 6 bases, with 13 bases remaining between them. The CDR3 consists of 14 residues. The germline CDR1 and CDR2 sequences are LNHDA and SQIVND (reference sequence). Here the CDR3 reads CASSMAARGDTQYF. Here the CDR3 DNA reads TGTGCCAGTAGTATGGCCGCGAGGGGGGATACGCAGTATTTT.

This clone was recorded only once. The V gene is TRBV19, the J gene TRBJ1-3; a weak D match, TRBD1 (5 bases). CDR1 and CDR2 (germline): LNHDA, SQIVND (reference sequence). This CDR3 is 15 amino acids long. V was shortened by 4 bases and J by 2 bases, with 12 bases between the two germline ends. The CDR3 spells CASSTPLGAGNTIYF. The DNA of the CDR3 is TGTGCCAGTAGTACCCCATTAGGGGCTGGAAACACCATATATTTT. Filled out from reference TRBV19 and TRBJ1-3, the complete variable domain reads DGGITQSPKYLFRKEGQNVTLSCEQNLNHDAMYWYRQDPGQGLRLIYYSQIVNDFQKGDIAEGYSVSREKKESFPLTVTSAQKNPTAFYLCASSTPLGAGNTIYFGEGSWLTVV.

The chain is built from TRBV2 and TRBJ1-5, with 7 bases that match TRBD1. Trimming cost V 5 bases and J 0 bases; bases outside gene matches: 7. The V gene's germline CDR1 is SNHLY and CDR2 FYNNEI. The CDR3 consists of 16 residues. CDR3 bases: TGTGCCAGCAGTCCAGGACAGGAGATTAGCAATCAGCCCCAGCATTTT. Protein sequence: CASSPGQEISNQPQHF. Together with reference TRBV2 and TRBJ1-5, the CDR3 gives the full variable domain: EPEVTQTPSHQVTQMGQEVILRCVPISNHLYFYWYRQILGQKVEFLVSFYNNEISEKSEIFDDQFSVERPDGSNFTLKIRSTKLEDSAMYFCASSPGQEISNQPQHFGDGTRLSIL.

The V and J genes are TRBV4-1 and TRBJ2-1, with 7 bases that match TRBD1. With V trimmed by 1 base and J by 11 bases, 11 bases remained unmatched. The CDR3 contains 15 residues. The germline gives CDR1 MGHRA, CDR2 YSYEKL. The CDR3 region has the DNA TGCGCCAGCAGCCAAGTTGGGACAGAACTTTGTAAGCAGTTCTTC. Its translation is CASSQVGTELCKQFF.

The gene calls are TRBV9 and TRBJ1-6; D not resolved. The V gene lost 0 bases and the J gene lost 2 bases, with 9 bases spanning the gap. This CDR3 has 16 residues. The V gene's germline CDR1 is SGDLS and CDR2 YYNGEE. The CDR3 loop reads CASSVDSGTYNSPLHF. CDR3 bases: TGTGCCAGCAGCGTAGATTCGGGGACCTATAATTCACCCCTCCACTTT.

This clone was recorded a few times. The chain has TRBV2 and TRBJ2-7; 9 positions match TRBD1. CDR3 length equals 15 residues. The V gene end was trimmed by 4 bases and the J gene end by 3 bases; junction bases not matched to a gene: 7. Germline CDR1 and CDR2: SNHLY and FYNNEI. CDR3: CASSAVGQGIYEQYF. CDR3 coding DNA: TGTGCCAGCAGTGCAGTAGGACAGGGGATCTACGAGCAGTACTTC.

A remark on this clone: An end of the junction differs from the germline gene, which may be a read error. The rearrangement uses TRBV2 and TRBJ2-7; 7 bases line up with TRBD2. Germline lookup yields CDR1 SNHLY and CDR2 FYNNEI. The CDR3 loop spans 12 amino acids. The CDR3 reads CASGEGWGGQYF. The CDR3 coding sequence is TGTGCCAGCGGTGAGGGATGGGGGGGACAGTACTTC.

A single count supports this clone. V usage is TRBV6-5 and J usage is TRBJ1-2; D remains unclear. Looked up from germline, CDR1 is MNHEY and CDR2 is SVGAGI. V was pared by 2 bases and J by 8 bases, with 12 bases between. CDR3 length: 13 residues. The CDR3 loop is CASSYNSLEGYTF. For the CDR3, the DNA is TGTGCCAGCAGTTACAACAGCTTAGAAGGCTACACCTTC.

The chain combines TRBV6-6 with TRBJ2-1; 12 bases line up with TRBD2. The CDR3 runs to 15 residues. With 6 bases clipped from V and 8 bases from J, the junction kept 8 bases outside the gene matches. Germline V CDR1 and CDR2: MNHNY, SVGAGI (reference sequence). The CDR3 is CASSHGPSGRDEQFF. CDR3 bases: TGTGCCAGCAGCCACGGGCCTAGCGGGAGGGATGAGCAGTTCTTC.

This chain joins TRBV11-2 and TRBJ2-7, with a weak D call TRBD1 (6 bases). Trimming pared 5 bases from V and 0 bases from J, leaving 11 bases between. Germline CDR1 reads SGHAT; CDR2 reads FQNNGV. This CDR3 region has 14 residues. The CDR3 spells CASSHMTGSYEQYF. The CDR3 nucleotides read TGTGCCAGCAGCCATATGACAGGCTCCTACGAGCAGTACTTC.

Notes on this clone: An end of the junction differs from the germline gene, which may be a read error. The chain employs TRBV7-9 and TRBJ1-2; D is unresolved. Germline V gives CDR1 SEHNR, CDR2 FQNEAQ (reference sequence). The CDR3 runs 14 residues. CDR3 region: CASSPRVDNFGYTF. DNA for the CDR3: TGTGCCAGCAGCCCCCGAGTTGATAACTTTGGCTACACCTTC.

This chain uses TRBV29-1 with TRBJ2-1, with D perhaps TRBD1 (6 bases). CDR3 size: 15 residues. The germline V and J ends were trimmed by 5 bases and 3 bases, with 17 bases remaining between them. The V gene's germline CDR1 is SQVTM and CDR2 ANQGSEA. The CDR3 sequence is CSVRPTGQVYNEQFF. DNA for the CDR3: TGCAGCGTTCGCCCTACAGGGCAAGTCTACAATGAGCAGTTCTTC.

The DNA of the CDR3 is TGTGCCAGCAGACCGGGACACCCAAGAGAGACCCAGTACTTC. It codes for CASRPGHPRETQYF. The chain links TRBV27 to TRBJ2-5, with D possibly TRBD1 on 6 matching bases. The CDR3 is 14 amino acids. V lost 6 bases and J 4 bases, leaving 15 bases between the germline ends. Germline V lookup: CDR1 MNHEY, CDR2 SMNVEV (reference sequence).

The chain joins TRBV7-2 to TRBJ1-5; 9 bases line up with TRBD1. Trimming cost V 5 bases and J 4 bases; bases outside gene matches: 12. CDR1 is SGHTA and CDR2 is FQGNSA in the germline V gene. This CDR3 contains 17 residues. CDR3 residues: CASSDRGSPLGNQPQHF. Here the CDR3 DNA reads TGTGCCAGCAGCGACAGGGGGTCACCTTTGGGTAATCAGCCCCAGCATTTT.

This rearrangement joins TRBV27 to TRBJ2-5, with D perhaps TRBD1 (5 bases). Per germline, CDR1 MNHEY and CDR2 SMNVEV (reference sequence). V lost 6 bases and J 2 bases, leaving 10 bases between the germline ends. The CDR3 has 13 residues. As DNA, the CDR3 is TGTGCCAGCAGATCAGGGCTTCAAGAGACCCAGTACTTC. It codes for CASRSGLQETQYF.

The rearrangement uses TRBV4-1 and TRBJ1-4; D is possibly TRBD1 (5 bases). CDR3 size: 14 residues. The ends were cut back, 4 bases at V and 4 bases at J, with 10 bases in the middle. The germline gives CDR1 MGHRA, CDR2 YSYEKL. The CDR3 DNA follows: TGCGCCAGCAGCCCCGGGACTGATAATGAAAAACTGTTTTTT. Residues: CASSPGTDNEKLFF.

The V gene is TRBV6-1, the J gene TRBJ1-4, with a tentative D call TRBD1 (6 bases). This CDR3 spans 16 amino acids. CDR1 MNHNS and CDR2 SASEGT come from the germline V gene. Trimming took off 1 base at V and 6 bases at J, with 15 bases between the two ends. The chain's CDR3 is CASSEGLGRGDEKLFF. In nucleotides, the CDR3 is TGTGCCAGCAGTGAAGGGTTGGGCAGGGGTGATGAAAAACTGTTTTTT.

V and J are TRBV9 and TRBJ1-2; TRBD1 might be the D (6 bases). The CDR3 is made up of 12 amino acids. V lost 5 bases, J lost 6 bases, and 11 bases lay in between. CDR1 SGDLS and CDR2 YYNGEE come from the germline V gene. The CDR3 spells CASRATGNGYTF. DNA for the CDR3: TGTGCCAGCAGAGCTACAGGGAATGGCTACACCTTC.

This clone was detected once. A junction end diverges from the germline sequence, so it may reflect a read error. V is TRBV19 and J is TRBJ2-3; tentatively, D is TRBD2 (6 bases). The CDR3 length is 15 residues. Germline V gene lookup returns CDR1 LNHDA and CDR2 SQIVND (reference sequence). The CDR3 region is CASSIGGRGLDAQYF. DNA for the CDR3: TGTGCCAGTAGTATAGGAGGCCGGGGGTTAGATGCGCAGTATTTT.

The V call is TRBV9, the J call TRBJ1-2; D gene ambiguous. Per germline, CDR1 SGDLS and CDR2 YYNGEE. The CDR3 is 13 amino acids. The V and J ends lost 3 bases and 0 bases respectively, with 6 bases between them. CDR3 protein: CASSADTNYGYTF. The CDR3 nucleotides are TGTGCCAGCAGCGCCGACACTAACTATGGCTACACCTTC. The full variable domain, its missing parts supplied by reference TRBV9 and TRBJ1-2, is DSGVTQTPKHLITATGQRVTLRCSPRSGDLSVYWYQQSLDQGLQFLIQYYNGEERAKGNILERFSAQQFPDLHSELNLSSLELGDSALYFCASSADTNYGYTFGSGTRLTVV.